The 5 T cell receptor beta chains presented below share a single source sample, sequenced in a study of blood T cell repertoires in COVID-19. The table came from immunoSEQ multiplex PCR; TCRdb's copy has only in-frame clones and leaves some out. The sample shows roughly 250,000 clones, roughly 82% of them seen only once. The sequencing input was peripheral blood. The receptors were gathered from a woman older than 75 with active or convalescent COVID-19.

The rearrangement links TRBV28 to TRBJ1-6; 8 bases are shared with TRBD1. The germline V gene encodes CDR1 MDHEN and CDR2 SYDVKM. The CDR3 length is 13 residues. J was trimmed by 6 bases and V by 8 bases; bases with no gene match: 3. Here the CDR3 reads CASEDRANSPLHF. The CDR3, as DNA: TGTGCCAGCGAGGACAGGGCTAATTCACCCCTCCACTTT.

The chain is built from TRBV10-1 and TRBJ2-7; D unresolved. CDR1 and CDR2 from the germline V gene are WNHNN and SYGVQD (reference sequence). The CDR3 has 13 amino acids. Trimming took off 4 bases at V and 2 bases at J, with 9 bases between the two ends. The CDR3 DNA sequence: TGCGCCAGCAGTGTTTCAGGTACCTACGAGCAGTACTTC. Protein product: CASSVSGTYEQYF.

This sequence joins TRBV5-1 and TRBJ2-5; 12 bases line up with TRBD2. Per the germline V gene, CDR1 is SGHRS and CDR2 is YFSETQ. After removal of 4 bases from V and 9 bases from J, the junction contained 10 bases not matched to a gene. The CDR3 contains 15 residues. CDR3 coding DNA: TGCGCCAGCAGCGCCGGGACTAGCGGGCTCGTCCCCCAGTACTTC. It translates to CASSAGTSGLVPQYF. Variable domain in full (rest from reference TRBV5-1 and TRBJ2-5): KAGVTQTPRYLIKTRGQQVTLSCSPISGHRSVSWYQQTPGQGLQFLFEYFSETQRNKGNFPGRFSGRQFSNSRSEMNVSTLELGDSALYLCASSAGTSGLVPQYFGPGTRLLVL.

The J gene is TRBJ2-3, the V gene TRBV24-1; TRBD2 aligns across 9 bases. The CDR3 consists of 15 residues. Germline V gives CDR1 KGHDR, CDR2 SFDVKD. Unmatched junction bases numbered 2, after V lost 0 bases and J lost 5 bases. CDR3 sequence reads: CATSDLSGGRDTQYF. The CDR3 DNA sequence: TGTGCCACCAGTGATTTGAGCGGGGGGAGAGATACGCAGTATTTT.

J is TRBJ1-5 and V is TRBV5-1; perhaps TRBD1 as D (6 bases). The germline V and J ends were trimmed by 0 bases and 3 bases, with 10 bases remaining between them. Germline V CDR1 and CDR2: SGHRS, YFSETQ. The CDR3 is 15 amino acids. CDR3 nucleotide sequence: TGCGCCAGCAGCTTGGCCGGGACATACAATCAGCCCCAGCATTTT. Encoded protein: CASSLAGTYNQPQHF.